The rows below give T cell receptor beta chains drawn from one sample of a study of cytomegalovirus exposure and HLA in healthy donors. Repertoires were generated with immunoSEQ multiplex PCR, while TCRdb's copy carries only in-frame clones and drops some. The sample includes under 200,000 clones, around 80% of them seen just once. The sequencing sample was made of PBMCs. The receptors shown here come from a woman aged 45-59 years in good health and CMV-seronegative. CDR3s include the opening cysteine and the closing phenylalanine or tryptophan. A D gene is named only where the DNA matches it firmly. The listing skips clone size in some rows; elsewhere it reads once, few, many or a size class.

cdr3_nt cdr3_aa d_call j_call v_call clone_size cdr3_length
TGTTCCAGCAGGCCCCAGGGCAGAACCTACGAGCAGTACTTC CSSRPQGRTYEQYF - TRBJ2-7 TRBV7-9 - 14
TGTGCCAGCAGCTTGGGACAGACCTACAATGAGCAGTTCTTC CASSLGQTYNEQFF TRBD1 TRBJ2-1 TRBV11-3 - 14
TGTGCCAGCAGCCCGGGACTAGGGAATTCACCCCTCCACTTT CASSPGLGNSPLHF - TRBJ1-6 TRBV7-7 few 14
TGTGCCAGCAGCCGCAGGGTTGTGGGGTCTGGAAACACCATATATTTT CASSRRVVGSGNTIYF - TRBJ1-3 TRBV5-8 - 16
TGCGCCAGCAGCTTGGGACAGGGAGTGGGTACCGGGGAGCTGTTTTTT CASSLGQGVGTGELFF TRBD1 TRBJ2-2 TRBV5-1 - 16
TGTGCCAGCAGCGCCCGCACATCCTACAATGAGCAGTTCTTC CASSARTSYNEQFF - TRBJ2-1 TRBV2 - 14
TGTGCCTGGAGTGTACTTGAGTCCGGGGAGCTGTTTTTT CAWSVLESGELFF - TRBJ2-2 TRBV30 - 13
TGTGCCAGCAGCGTAGCTGCGGGGTTTCCCGGGGAGCTGTTTTTT CASSVAAGFPGELFF - TRBJ2-2 TRBV9 - 15
TGTGCCAGCAGCTTTTTATTATCCGGACAGCCGCAAAATTCACCCCTCCACTTT CASSFLLSGQPQNSPLHF - TRBJ1-6 TRBV7-2 - 18
TGCAGCGTTGTAGGTCTAGCGGGAAGCTACGAGCAGTACTTC CSVVGLAGSYEQYF TRBD2 TRBJ2-7 TRBV29-1 - 14
TGCGCCAGCAGCTTGGCCGCAGGGCGGAATGAGCAGTTCTTC CASSLAAGRNEQFF - TRBJ2-1 TRBV5-1 - 14
TGCGCCAGCAGCTTGGAAGGGGGCGTCAATCAGCCCCAGCATTTT CASSLEGGVNQPQHF TRBD1 TRBJ1-5 TRBV5-1 - 15
TGCGCCAGCAGGTGGGACACCTCCTACGAGCAGTACTTC CASRWDTSYEQYF - TRBJ2-7 TRBV5-1 - 13
TGTGCCAGCAGCCCGCCGACAGGGGGCAATGGCAATCAGCCCCAGCATTTT CASSPPTGGNGNQPQHF TRBD1 TRBJ1-5 TRBV28 - 17
TGCAGCGTTGAAGGGGAAGGAGCTAGCGAAGCTTTCTTT CSVEGEGASEAFF - TRBJ1-1 TRBV29-1 - 13
TGTGCCAGCTCAGAGCTCCCGGGACAGGGGACGTCCGGGGAGCTGTTTTTT CASSELPGQGTSGELFF TRBD1 TRBJ2-2 TRBV18 - 17
TGTTCCAGCAGCCAGGCAGAGACCCAGTACTTC CSSSQAETQYF - TRBJ2-5 TRBV7-9 - 11
TGTGCCAGCAGTTTATTCGGCGGGCCAGACTATGGCTACACCTTC CASSLFGGPDYGYTF - TRBJ1-2 TRBV28 - 15
TGCGCCAGCAGCTCCTTGACTAGCAACGAGCAGTACTTC CASSSLTSNEQYF TRBD2 TRBJ2-7 TRBV5-1 - 13
TGCGCCAGCAGCCGCTGGGACAGGAACACCGGGGAGCTGTTTTTT CASSRWDRNTGELFF TRBD1 TRBJ2-2 TRBV5-1 - 15
TGTGCCAGCAGTTTGGTAACGGAGGCACGCAAGGGCGAGCAGTACTTC CASSLVTEARKGEQYF - TRBJ2-7 TRBV6-6 - 16
TGTGCCAGCTCACCATTGGTCGGGGGGGTGACAGATACGCAGTATTTT CASSPLVGGVTDTQYF TRBD2 TRBJ2-3 TRBV18 - 16
TGTGCCAGCAGTCCCCAGGGTCTCGGGGAGCTGTTTTTT CASSPQGLGELFF - TRBJ2-2 TRBV27 few 13
TGCGCCAGCAAATCCTCTCAGGTACCTGAAGCTTTCTTT CASKSSQVPEAFF - TRBJ1-1 TRBV5-1 - 13
TGTGCCAGCAGCTTTATCGACAGGGGGCTATTCAAGAATGAGCAGTTCTTC CASSFIDRGLFKNEQFF TRBD1 TRBJ2-1 TRBV5-6 - 17
TGTGCCAGCAGCTTCTCCAACACTGAAGCTTTCTTT CASSFSNTEAFF - TRBJ1-1 TRBV5-6 few 12
TGTGCCAGCAGTGAGAACAGGGTTGAGCAGTTCTTC CASSENRVEQFF - TRBJ2-1 TRBV6-4 - 12
TGTGCCAGCAGTTTATCAGGACTAGCGGCCTCCTACGAGCAGTACTTC CASSLSGLAASYEQYF TRBD2 TRBJ2-7 TRBV27 - 16
TGTGCCAGTAGTAACCGGGCGGGGCAGCCCCAGCATTTT CASSNRAGQPQHF - TRBJ1-5 TRBV19 - 13
TGTGCCAGCAGCCAAGTGAAGAGACTTCGTCTCACTGAAGCTTTCTTT CASSQVKRLRLTEAFF - TRBJ1-1 TRBV14 - 16
TGTGCCAGCAGCGTAGACAGGGATAGGGGCACAGATACGCAGTATTTT CASSVDRDRGTDTQYF - TRBJ2-3 TRBV9 - 16
TGTGCCAGCTCGCCTATCCGGACAGGGGAGACCGGGGAGCTGTTTTTT CASSPIRTGETGELFF TRBD1 TRBJ2-2 TRBV18 - 16
TGTGCCAGCAGTACAGGGTTCGGCGATACGCAGTATTTT CASSTGFGDTQYF - TRBJ2-3 TRBV7-2 - 13
TGTGCCAGCAATCGGGGACTAGCGGGAGGGCCGAACGGGGAGCTGTTTTTT CASNRGLAGGPNGELFF TRBD2 TRBJ2-2 TRBV19 - 17
TGTGCCAGCATGGCAGGGACATATAGCAATCAGCCCCAGCATTTT CASMAGTYSNQPQHF - TRBJ1-5 TRBV6-1 few 15
TGTGCCAGCAGTTTGAGCGGGAGTACCTTCCAAGAGACCCAGTACTTC CASSLSGSTFQETQYF TRBD2 TRBJ2-5 TRBV28 few 16
TGTGCCACCGCGAGGGGAGGAGGGTCGAATACGCAGTATTTT CATARGGGSNTQYF - TRBJ2-3 TRBV7-3 few 14
TGTGCCAGCAGAAAAGACGGGAATTCCTACAATGAGCAGTTCTTC CASRKDGNSYNEQFF - TRBJ2-1 TRBV6-6 - 15
TGCGCCAGCAGCTTGGCCAGGGGGACAGGGGTATGGAGGGGCAATGAGCAGTTCTTC CASSLARGTGVWRGNEQFF TRBD1 TRBJ2-1 TRBV5-1 - 19
TGCGCCAGCAGCTTGGGGCCAGGGGGTTCGAGCAATGAGCAGTTCTTC CASSLGPGGSSNEQFF TRBD1 TRBJ2-1 TRBV5-1 - 16
TGTGCCAGCAGCTTCTCTAGCGGCTCCTACGAGCAGTACTTC CASSFSSGSYEQYF TRBD2 TRBJ2-7 TRBV7-2 - 14
TGCGCCAGCAGCACGAGGGGACAGGGGGCCGGGGAGCTGTTTTTT CASSTRGQGAGELFF TRBD1 TRBJ2-2 TRBV5-1 - 15
TGTGCCAGCAGCTCCGGGACAGGGAACGCTTTCTTT CASSSGTGNAFF TRBD1 TRBJ1-1 TRBV28 - 12
TGCAGCTTTGGACAGGGGGCGCTTGTTTCTGAAGCTTTCTTT CSFGQGALVSEAFF TRBD1 TRBJ1-1 TRBV29-1 few 14